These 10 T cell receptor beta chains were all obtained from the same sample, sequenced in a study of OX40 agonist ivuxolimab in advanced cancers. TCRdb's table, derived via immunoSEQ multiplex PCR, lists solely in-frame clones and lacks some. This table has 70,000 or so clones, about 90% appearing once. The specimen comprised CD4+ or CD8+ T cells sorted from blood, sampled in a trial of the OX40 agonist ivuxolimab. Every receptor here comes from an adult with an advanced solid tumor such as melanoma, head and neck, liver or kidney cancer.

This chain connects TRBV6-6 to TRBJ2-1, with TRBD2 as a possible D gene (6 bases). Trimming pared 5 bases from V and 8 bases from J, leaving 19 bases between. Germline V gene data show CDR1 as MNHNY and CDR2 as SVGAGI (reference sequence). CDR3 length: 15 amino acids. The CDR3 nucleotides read TGTGCCAGCAGTCCCGGATCAGGGTGGGGGGATGAGCAGTTCTTC. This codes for CASSPGSGWGDEQFF.

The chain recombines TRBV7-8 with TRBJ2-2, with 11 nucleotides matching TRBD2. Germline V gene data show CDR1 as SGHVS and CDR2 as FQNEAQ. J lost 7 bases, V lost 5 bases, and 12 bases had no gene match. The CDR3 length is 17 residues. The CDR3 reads CASSPLLRTSGHGELFF. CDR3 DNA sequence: TGTGCCAGCAGCCCCCTATTACGGACTAGCGGGCACGGGGAGCTGTTTTTT.

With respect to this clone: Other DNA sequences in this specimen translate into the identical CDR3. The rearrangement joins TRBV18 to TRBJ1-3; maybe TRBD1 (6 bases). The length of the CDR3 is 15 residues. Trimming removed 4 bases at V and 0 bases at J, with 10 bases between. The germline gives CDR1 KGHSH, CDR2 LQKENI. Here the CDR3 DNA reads TGTGCCAGCTCACAGGGACAATCCTCTGGAAACACCATATATTTT. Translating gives CASSQGQSSGNTIYF.

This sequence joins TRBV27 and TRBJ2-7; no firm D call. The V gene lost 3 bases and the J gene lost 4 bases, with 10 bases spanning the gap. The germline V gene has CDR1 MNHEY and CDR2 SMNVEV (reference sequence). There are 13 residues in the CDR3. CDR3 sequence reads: CASSFSFGYEQYF. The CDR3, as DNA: TGTGCCAGCAGTTTCAGTTTTGGTTACGAGCAGTACTTC.

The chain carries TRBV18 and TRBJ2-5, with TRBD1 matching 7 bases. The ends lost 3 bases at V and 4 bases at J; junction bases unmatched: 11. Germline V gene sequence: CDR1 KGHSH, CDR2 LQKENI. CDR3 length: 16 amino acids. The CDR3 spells CASSPPGQPWRETQYF. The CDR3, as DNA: TGTGCCAGCTCACCGCCGGGACAGCCTTGGCGAGAGACCCAGTACTTC.

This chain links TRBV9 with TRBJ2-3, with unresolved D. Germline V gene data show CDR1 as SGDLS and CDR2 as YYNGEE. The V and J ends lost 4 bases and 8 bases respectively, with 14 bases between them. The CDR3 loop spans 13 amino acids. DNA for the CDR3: TGTGCCAGCAGCCCTTCTGAGTCCCGTACGCAGTATTTT. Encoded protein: CASSPSESRTQYF. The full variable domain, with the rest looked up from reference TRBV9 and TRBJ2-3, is DSGVTQTPKHLITATGQRVTLRCSPRSGDLSVYWYQQSLDQGLQFLIQYYNGEERAKGNILERFSAQQFPDLHSELNLSSLELGDSALYFCASSPSESRTQYFGPGTRLTVL.

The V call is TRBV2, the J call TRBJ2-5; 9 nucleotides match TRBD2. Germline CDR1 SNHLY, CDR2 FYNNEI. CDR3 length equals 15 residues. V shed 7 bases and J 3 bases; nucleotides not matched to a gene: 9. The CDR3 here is CASMSSGGPKETQYF. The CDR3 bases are TGTGCCAGCATGTCGAGCGGGGGGCCGAAAGAGACCCAGTACTTC.

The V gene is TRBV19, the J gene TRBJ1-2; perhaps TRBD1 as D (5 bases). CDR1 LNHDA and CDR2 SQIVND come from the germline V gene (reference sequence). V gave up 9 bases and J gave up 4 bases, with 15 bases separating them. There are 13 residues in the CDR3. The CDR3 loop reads CASLGRFVYGYTF. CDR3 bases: TGTGCCAGCCTGGGGCGGTTCGTCTATGGCTACACCTTC.

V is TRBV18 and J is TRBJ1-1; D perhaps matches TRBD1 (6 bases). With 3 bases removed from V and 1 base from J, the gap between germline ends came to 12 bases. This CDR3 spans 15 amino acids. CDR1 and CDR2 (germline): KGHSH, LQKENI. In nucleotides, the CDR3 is TGTGCCAGCTCACCCCCCCAGGGGACGAACACTGAAGCTTTCTTT. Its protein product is CASSPPQGTNTEAFF.

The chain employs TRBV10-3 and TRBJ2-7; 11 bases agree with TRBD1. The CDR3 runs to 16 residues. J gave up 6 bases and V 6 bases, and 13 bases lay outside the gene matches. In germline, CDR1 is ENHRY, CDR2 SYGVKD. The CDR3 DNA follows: TGTGCCATCAGGCCCGCACCGGGACAGGGGGTTGGCGAGCAGTACTTC. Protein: CAIRPAPGQGVGEQYF.